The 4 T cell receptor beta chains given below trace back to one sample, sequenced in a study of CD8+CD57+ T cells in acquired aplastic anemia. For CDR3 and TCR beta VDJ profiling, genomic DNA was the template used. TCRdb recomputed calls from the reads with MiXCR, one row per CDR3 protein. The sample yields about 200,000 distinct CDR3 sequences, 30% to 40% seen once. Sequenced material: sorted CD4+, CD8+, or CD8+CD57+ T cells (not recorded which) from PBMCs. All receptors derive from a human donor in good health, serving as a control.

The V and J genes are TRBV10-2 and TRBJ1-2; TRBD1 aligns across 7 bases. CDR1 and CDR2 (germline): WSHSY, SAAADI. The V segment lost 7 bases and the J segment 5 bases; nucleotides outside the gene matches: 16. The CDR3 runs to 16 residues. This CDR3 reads CASTWDSGNTIYGYTF. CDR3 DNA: TGCGCCAGCACTTGGGACAGTGGAAACACCATATATGGCTACACCTTC.

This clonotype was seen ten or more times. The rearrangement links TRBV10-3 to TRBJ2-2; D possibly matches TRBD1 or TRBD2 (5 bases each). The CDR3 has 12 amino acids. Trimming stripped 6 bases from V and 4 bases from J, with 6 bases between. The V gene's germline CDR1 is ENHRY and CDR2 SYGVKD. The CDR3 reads CAIRGTTGELFF. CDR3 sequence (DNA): TGTGCCATCAGGGGGACCACCGGGGAGCTGTTTTTT.

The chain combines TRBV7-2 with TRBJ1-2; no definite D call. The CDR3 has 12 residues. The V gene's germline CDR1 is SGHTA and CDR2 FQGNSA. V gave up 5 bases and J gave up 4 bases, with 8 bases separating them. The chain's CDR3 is CASSASIYGYTF. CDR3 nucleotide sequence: TGTGCCAGCAGCGCCAGCATCTATGGCTACACCTTC.

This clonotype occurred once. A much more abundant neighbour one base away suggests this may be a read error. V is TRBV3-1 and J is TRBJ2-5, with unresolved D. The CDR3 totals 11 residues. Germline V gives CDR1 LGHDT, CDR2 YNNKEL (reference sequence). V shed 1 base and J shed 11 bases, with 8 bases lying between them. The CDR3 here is CASSQVSEQYF. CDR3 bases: TGTGCCAGCAGCCAAGTGAGTGAGCAGTACTTC.